This T cell receptor (beta chain) appears in the sequencing data of a study of cytomegalovirus exposure and HLA in healthy donors (dated 2017 in TCRdb). Background for the entire study: An earlier analysis of some 600 of the donors reported 276 Gb of sequence data and approximately 120 million unique TCR beta sequences obtained from around 170 million T cells. A later genetic analysis took genome-wide SNP genotypes for about three fifths of the 666 donors and used that subset as a discovery cohort. HLA typing included class I and class II loci at four-digit resolution. Donor age, sex, ethnicity and CMV serostatus were collected together with the repertoire data. The T cell repertoires of 670 or so subjects were profiled by immunosequencing and related to cytomegalovirus serostatus. To predict cytomegalovirus infection status, the study combined high-throughput TCR immunosequencing, statistical association of individual TCRs with disease status, and machine learning. Typing coverage varied by locus: 629-630 donors for A, B, C, DRB1 and DQB1; more than 500 for DQA1; some 610 for DPA1; some 470 for DPB1. Roughly five DR-DQ haplotypes were handled as single units for association and clustering because linkage in the cohort was strong. Along with the roughly 670-subject first cohort, a separate validation cohort of over a hundred different subjects was used. Across roughly 420 genotyped donors of the cohort, an average of about 240,000 unique TCR beta nucleotide sequences per donor were sequenced, and roughly 20% of those sequences were non-productive. The study was designed to test whether signatures of past pathogen exposure could be identified by cataloging public T cell receptors. In the later analysis, no new phenotypic data were used to find candidate immune exposures; instead, reliance was placed on TCR beta sequences and their occurrence across donors. Of the roughly 400 genotyped donors, 65% to 90% were placed in the genetic ancestry cluster associated with self-reported Caucasian donors. To decide whether each TCR beta V gene segment behaved as functional or pseudogenic, an earlier analysis of approximately 620 of the donors relied on high-throughput TCR beta sequencing. All discovery cohort repertoires had been generated using a single sequencing platform. A later analysis re-analyzed previously published TCR beta repertoires from 666 donors and added high-resolution HLA genotyping to study TCR occurrence patterns. Roughly 300 gigabases of sequencing data and 70 million to 100 million unique TCR sequences were included in an early release covering 550 to 800 HLA-typed donors. What the study reported, not specific to this receptor: The authors suggested that the approach could potentially be generalized to other disease states and immunological phenotypes. In a later analysis, HLA-associated TCR beta chains showed more clonal expansion and lower generation probabilities than non-associated chains that were equally common. A total of 164 TCR beta chains were listed by the study as associated with cytomegalovirus. Most TCR sequences were observed very rarely across donors, whereas some public TCRs were present in many individuals. According to a later genetic analysis, donors in an Asian-associated ancestry cluster had fewer N-insertions in productive TCRs than the approximately 630-donor mean. According to a later analysis, parvovirus B19, influenza, CMV and Epstein-Barr virus appeared linked to several top co-occurrence clusters. The 87-base-pair reads could not distinguish some IMGT-functional V segments, including TRBV6-2 and TRBV6-3, so those segments were excluded. When HLA alleles, especially DR and DQ, strongly co-occurred, TCR associations were difficult to assign to individual alleles. Presence/absence analyses assumed roughly uniform sequencing depth across donors, an assumption that may not hold. Immune exposure information for the cohort was limited to CMV serostatus. Specific HLA alleles were associated with 15,000 to 20,000 TCR beta sequences at a false discovery rate of 0.05 in a later analysis. In this cohort, only TCR beta chains were sequenced, and detectable features were limited by the absence of alpha or paired-chain data. Linkage disequilibrium might explain the correlated functional status among segregating V segments, but an unknown experimental factor could not be excluded. In vitro tests confirmed that a few of the cytomegalovirus-associated TCR beta chains recognize cytomegalovirus antigens. The classifier was reported to diagnose cytomegalovirus status with high specificity and sensitivity in both the original and validation cohorts. A further reported finding was that TCR beta sequences accurately predicted the HLA-A and HLA-B alleles for most subjects in the first cohort. A later genetic analysis associated a missense DCLRE1C variant with V-gene and J-gene trimming of TCR beta chains, and an independent cohort replicated the association. Broadly in line with IMGT annotations, most TCR beta V segments showed up in productive rearrangements about 90% or about 30% of the time in an earlier analysis of several hundred of the donors. According to a later analysis, TCR association rates differed among HLA loci, with DRB1 alleles showing the most associated TCRs and HLA-C alleles showing the fewest. A cluster of highly shared sequence variants was judged likely to be a technical artifact of the sequencing pipeline. Because some donors lacked HLA typing at each locus, the association tests relied only on the typed subset. Most CMV-associated TCR beta chains appeared to be HLA-restricted in a later analysis, and the HLA associations seemed to be driven largely by CMV exposure. Because counts were too low, about 15 rarely observed V segments, including chromosome 9 orphons, were left out of the earlier analysis of roughly 600 of the donors.

The cohort comprised 670 or so healthy bone marrow donors. All cohort members were sampled while nominally healthy, although unrecorded immune exposures were likely present. The donor tested CMV seronegative, placing the donor among the 350 to 400 seronegative members of the cohort. Every donor gave a peripheral blood sample, and the peripheral blood mononuclear cells from that sample were used for TCR beta sequencing. Genomic DNA was extracted from the blood cell samples with the Qiagen DNeasy Blood Extraction Kit. Trimming leaves V shorter by 6 bases and J shorter by 4 bases, with the junction holding 9 bases beyond the gene matches. From its cysteine to its phenylalanine, the CDR3 spans 16 amino acids. The retained sequence is limited to the CDR3, 48 bases, with the frame set at the first base. CDR1 SGHAT and CDR2 FQNNGV were looked up in the germline V gene. Library preparation was by the immunoSEQ multiplex PCR assay. The multiplex PCR relied on a mix of 60 forward primers for TCR Vbeta segments and 13 reverse primers for TCR Jbeta segments. A multiplex PCR assay on genomic DNA amplified the CDR3 region of rearranged TCR beta genes. Amplified TCR beta libraries were sequenced as 87-base-pair reads on the Illumina HiSeq System. As for how the authors treated the data: Across the roughly 700 repertoires, a later analysis counted tens of millions of unique TCR beta chains, 9.5 million to 12 million of which were shared by at least two donors. To remove PCR and sequencing errors, raw reads were error-corrected and collapsed into unique sequences using a nearest-neighbor algorithm that merged closely related sequences. To assign V, D and J gene segments, CDR3 sequences were aligned to IMGT reference sequences. For a sequence to be retained, a match of at least six nucleotides to both a V gene segment and a J gene segment was required. A rearrangement was called productive if the CDR3 had no stop codons and remained in frame with V and J, and every other rearrangement was called non-productive. CDR3 was defined according to IMGT convention as the region running from the second conserved V-encoded cysteine to the conserved J-encoded phenylalanine. The earlier analysis of a few hundred of the donors excluded any sequence lacking an unambiguous match to a single V gene segment. In an earlier analysis of 587 of the donors, V segments were called functional above 56.7% productive rearrangements and were called segregating when the between-donor standard deviation exceeded 5%. A statistical classification framework was developed to diagnose cytomegalovirus status using the catalog of TCR beta chain sequences. In a later analysis, TCR nucleotide sequences were compared against IMGT/GENE-DB human TR gene sequences so that V and J genes could be assigned. In a later analysis, CDR3 sequences and most-parsimonious VDJ recombination scenarios were assigned using the TCRdist pipeline. A later analysis defined each TCR beta chain by its CDR3 amino acid sequence plus V-gene family, and excluded reads lacking a unique V-gene family. To address suspected cross-contamination and a sequencing artifact, a later analysis removed around 590 highly shared, low-generation-probability nucleotide sequences. A later analysis calculated a clonal expansion index for each public chain from normalized within-repertoire ranks of inferred template counts. In a later analysis, generation probabilities were computed using a VDJ recombination model fitted to out-of-frame rearrangements, and the results were checked against IGoR. In a later analysis, hypergeometric tests were used to score TCR-TCR, TCR-HLA and TCR-CMV co-occurrence, with a repertoire-size bias correction applied to TCR pairs. In a later analysis, false discovery rates were estimated by permuting HLA or CMV assignments 20 times. In a later analysis, co-occurring TCRs were grouped with DBSCAN, and TCRdist sequence similarity was added when clustering was performed within HLA-allele-positive subsets. Repertoires with fewer than 30,000 or more than 120,000 public chains, plus five repertoires with anomalous nucleotide sharing, were excluded from co-occurrence clustering. Held by TCRdb, this immuneACCESS table contains in-frame sequences only and omits some clones. Under half of the omission traces to an unresolved V gene where checked; the cause of the rest is unknown. That table supplies the V and J calls and clone size; D and trimming were determined from the DNA. In all, the sample holds about 150,000 clones, and over 70% of those were seen once. The leading ten clones occupy around 2.3% of the sample.

With respect to this clone: Its antigen is not yet known. No much larger clone exists at a distance of one base, and base qualities are not known.

In this chain, TRBV11-2 is recombined with TRBJ2-5; 12 junctional bases match TRBD1. Sequenced: PBMCs. This sequence originates from a man aged 30 to 39 in good health and CMV-seronegative. The nucleotide sequence reads as follows: TGTGCCAGCAGGGATGGGACAGGGGGCTTCCTAGAGACCCAGTACTTC. The encoded protein is CASRDGTGGFLETQYF.